This T cell receptor (beta chain) appears in the sequencing data of a study of blood T cell repertoires in COVID-19. This table comes from immunoSEQ multiplex PCR, and its TCRdb copy is limited to in-frame clones, with some not included. The data hold approximately 220,000 clones, with 88% observed a single time. Germline V lookup: CDR1 SGHRS, CDR2 YFSETQ. Germline trimming cut 5 bases from V and 4 bases from J; bases unmatched to any gene: 9. The CDR3 extends over 17 amino acids. Participant-reported clinical history was the basis for cohort assignment. The rearrangement uses TRBV5-1 and TRBJ2-3, with TRBD2 matching over 14 bases. This receptor was taken from a woman between 25 and 40 years old who had recovered from COVID-19. Sequences were obtained from PBMCs or T cells enriched from blood (not recorded which). CDR3 residues: CASSGTSGGLWPDTQYF. The CDR3 DNA is TGCGCCAGCAGTGGGACTAGCGGGGGCCTCTGGCCAGATACGCAGTATTTT.